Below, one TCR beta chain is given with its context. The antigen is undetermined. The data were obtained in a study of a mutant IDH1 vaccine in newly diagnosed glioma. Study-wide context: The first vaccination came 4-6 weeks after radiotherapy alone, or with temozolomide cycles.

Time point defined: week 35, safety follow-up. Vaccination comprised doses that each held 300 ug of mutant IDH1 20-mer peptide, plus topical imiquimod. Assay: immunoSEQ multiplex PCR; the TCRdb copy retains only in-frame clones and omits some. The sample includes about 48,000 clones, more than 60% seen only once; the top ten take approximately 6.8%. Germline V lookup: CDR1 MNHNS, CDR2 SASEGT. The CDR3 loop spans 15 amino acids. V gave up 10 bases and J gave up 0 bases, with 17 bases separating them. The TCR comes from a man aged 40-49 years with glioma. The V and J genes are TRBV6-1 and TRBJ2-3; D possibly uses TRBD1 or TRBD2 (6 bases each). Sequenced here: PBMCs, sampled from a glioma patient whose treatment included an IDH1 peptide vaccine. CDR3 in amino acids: CATYEGGTSTDTQYF. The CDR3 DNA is TGTGCCACCTATGAGGGGGGAACTAGCACAGATACGCAGTATTTT.